The 26 T cell receptor beta chains reported below all come from one sample, sequenced in a study of Ad26.COV2.S vaccination and SARS-CoV-2 variants. TCRdb's table, derived via immunoSEQ multiplex PCR, lists solely in-frame clones and lacks some. The data show a few hundred thousand clones, around 90% seen once. As for treatment: some 19 received Ad26.COV2.S at low or high dose, single or two shots; 5 received placebo; per-sample allocation not given. All samples were drawn on day 63, counting from the first vaccine or placebo injection. The starting material was peripheral blood, obtained in a trial of Ad26.COV2.S vaccine versus placebo. These TCRs come from a person between 18 and 65 years old who received the Ad26.COV2.S COVID-19 vaccine or a placebo.

The chain recombines TRBV7-2 with TRBJ2-7; TRBD1 matches 7 bases. This CDR3 contains 14 residues. After removal of 1 base from V and 3 bases from J, the junction contained 3 bases not matched to a gene. Germline values: CDR1 SGHTA, CDR2 FQGNSA. The CDR3 is CASSLGGQYYEQYF. The CDR3 DNA reads TGTGCCAGCAGCTTAGGGGGACAGTACTACGAGCAGTACTTC.

This CDR3 reads CASSQVPGQGAHGATDTQYF. In DNA form, the CDR3 reads TGCGCCAGCAGCCAAGTTCCGGGACAGGGGGCGCATGGGGCCACAGATACGCAGTATTTT. The rearrangement joins TRBV4-1 to TRBJ2-3; the match to TRBD1 covers 12 bases. The CDR3 has 20 amino acids. After removal of 1 base from V and 2 bases from J, the junction contained 13 bases not matched to a gene. Germline V CDR1 and CDR2: MGHRA, YSYEKL.

The chain couples TRBV11-2 to TRBJ2-3, with D unresolved. CDR3 length: 14 amino acids. V was trimmed by 3 bases and J by 2 bases, leaving 9 bases between them. Germline assignment: CDR1 SGHAT and CDR2 FQNNGV. The CDR3 is CASSLLVTTDTQYF. The CDR3, as DNA: TGTGCCAGCAGCTTGTTGGTAACCACAGATACGCAGTATTTT.

This rearrangement joins TRBV29-1 to TRBJ1-3; D remains unclear. Looked up from germline, CDR1 is SQVTM and CDR2 is ANQGSEA. V lost 4 bases to trimming and J lost 3 bases, with 7 bases between them. The CDR3 is 12 amino acids. CDR3 coding DNA: TGCAGCGTTGCCCGGGATGGAAACACCATATATTTT. Translation: CSVARDGNTIYF. The full variable domain, completed using reference TRBV29-1 and TRBJ1-3, is SAVISQKPSRDICQRGTSLTIQCQVDSQVTMMFWYRQQPGQSLTLIATANQGSEATYESGFVIDKFPISRPNLTFSTLTVSNMSPEDSSIYLCSVARDGNTIYFGEGSWLTVV.

The rearrangement links TRBV2 to TRBJ2-6; D ambiguous. Germline V gene data show CDR1 as SNHLY and CDR2 as FYNNEI. V was cut by 3 bases and J by 0 bases, with 6 bases left in between. There are 15 residues in the CDR3. For the CDR3, the DNA is TGTGCCAGCAGTGATCCGTTCTCTGGGGCCAACGTCCTGACTTTC. Translated, it gives CASSDPFSGANVLTF. Using reference TRBV2 and TRBJ2-6 for the parts outside the CDR3, the full variable domain is EPEVTQTPSHQVTQMGQEVILRCVPISNHLYFYWYRQILGQKVEFLVSFYNNEISEKSEIFDDQFSVERPDGSNFTLKIRSTKLEDSAMYFCASSDPFSGANVLTFGAGSRLTVL.

Comment on this clone: The junction does not match germline at one end; this may be a read error. This specimen includes other DNA sequences encoding the same CDR3. The genes are TRBV5-1 and TRBJ2-7; no clear D. The CDR3 extends over 14 amino acids. Germline V gives CDR1 SGHRS, CDR2 YFSETQ. CDR3 in DNA: TGCGCCAGCAGCTCAGGACGGAACGTCTACGAGCAGTACTTT. Amino acid sequence: CASSSGRNVYEQYF.

This chain links TRBV11-2 with TRBJ2-1; D call uncertain. The V and J ends lost 2 bases and 4 bases respectively, with 6 bases between them. This CDR3 comprises 13 residues. In germline, CDR1 is SGHAT, CDR2 FQNNGV. The CDR3 DNA reads as TGTGCCAGCAGCTTACTCGAGTACAATGAGCAGTTCTTC. As protein: CASSLLEYNEQFF.

The rearrangement uses TRBV28 and TRBJ2-7, with 14 bases fitting TRBD2. The CDR3 runs to 15 residues. Trimming removed 6 bases from V and 7 bases from J; junction bases left unmatched: 8. The germline CDR1 and CDR2 sequences are MDHEN and SYDVKM. The CDR3 DNA sequence: TGTGCCAGCAGGACACCGGGACTAGCGGGAGATGAGCAGTACTTC. Protein product: CASRTPGLAGDEQYF. The full variable domain, rest sourced from reference TRBV28 and TRBJ2-7, is DVKVTQSSRYLVKRTGEKVFLECVQDMDHENMFWYRQDPGLGLRLIYFSYDVKMKEKGDIPEGYSVSREKKERFSLILESASTNQTSMYLCASRTPGLAGDEQYFGPGTRLTVT.

The rearrangement joins TRBV13 to TRBJ2-1; 7 bases are a match to TRBD1. Unmatched junction bases numbered 7, after V lost 4 bases and J lost 10 bases. This CDR3 has 13 amino acids. The germline V gene encodes CDR1 PRHDT and CDR2 FYEKMQ (reference sequence). The CDR3 reads CASSSGQTVEQFF. The CDR3 nucleotides are TGTGCCAGCAGCTCGGGACAGACAGTGGAGCAGTTCTTC.

The chain links TRBV1 to TRBJ2-5; the DNA was not compared with TRBD2, the D call given in the table. TRBV1 is tagged as a pseudogene. The CDR3 is made up of 13 amino acids. This CDR3 reads CTSSLAGRETQYF. The CDR3 DNA reads TGCACCAGCAGCCTAGCGGGACGAGAGACCCAGTACTTC.

The V call is TRBV6-5, the J call TRBJ1-4; maybe TRBD1 (6 bases). Germline loops: CDR1 MNHEY, CDR2 SVGAGI. This CDR3 is built from 12 residues. V lost 6 bases to trimming and J lost 7 bases, with 9 bases between them. The CDR3 region is CASRSQGEKLFF. In DNA, the CDR3 is TGTGCCAGCAGATCACAGGGTGAAAAACTGTTTTTT.

V usage is TRBV24-1 and J usage is TRBJ2-1; perhaps TRBD2 as D (6 bases). CDR3 length: 14 amino acids. Trimming left V 6 bases short and J 7 bases short, with 15 bases between. CDR1 is KGHDR and CDR2 is SFDVKD in the germline V gene. Written as DNA, the CDR3 is TGTGCCACCAGTCCGGGAGAGCGGTCGAATGAGCAGTTCTTC. It is translated as CATSPGERSNEQFF.

The J gene is TRBJ2-5, the V gene TRBV28, with D possibly matching TRBD1 (7 bases). This CDR3 spans 15 amino acids. Germline-derived CDR1 and CDR2 are MDHEN and SYDVKM. Deletions cut 5 bases from V and 11 bases from J, with 24 bases between. The CDR3 loop is CASSQGDSLGGEQYF. CDR3 DNA sequence: TGTGCCAGCAGTCAGGGGGACAGCCTGGGCGGGGAGCAGTACTTC.

This clone was seen a handful of times. The chain is built from TRBV6-1 and TRBJ1-5, with a weak D call TRBD1 (6 bases). The CDR3 sequence is 13 residues long. The ends were cut back, 3 bases at V and 6 bases at J, with 9 bases in the middle. Germline CDR1 is MNHNS and CDR2 is SASEGT. The CDR3 bases are TGTGCCAGCAGTGACAACAGGGCTCAGCCCCAGCATTTT. This translates into CASSDNRAQPQHF.

Turning to this clone: This clone may be a read error of a much larger clone one base away. The V call is TRBV12-3 or TRBV12-4, the J call TRBJ1-3; D gene unclear. The germline V and J ends were trimmed by 5 bases and 1 base, with 6 bases remaining between them. The CDR3 sequence is 13 residues long. The CDR3 coding sequence is TGTGCCAGCAGTCACGGATCTGGAAACACCATATATTTT. Its protein is CASSHGSGNTIYF.

This clone was seen a few times. V usage is TRBV19 and J usage is TRBJ2-7; 10 bases align to TRBD1. Looked up from germline, CDR1 is LNHDA and CDR2 is SQIVND (reference sequence). The CDR3 spans 19 residues. V shed 0 bases, J shed 4 bases, and the junction held 15 bases outside the gene matches. DNA of the CDR3: TGTGCCAGTAGTATAGATCCGTACCCGGGACAGGGGAGTCGTTACGAGCAGTACTTC. It codes for CASSIDPYPGQGSRYEQYF.

The chain has TRBV18 and TRBJ1-1; TRBD1 aligns across 9 bases. The CDR3 runs to 15 residues. Trimming at V came to 3 bases and at J to 7 bases, leaving 9 bases not matched to a gene. Germline V lookup: CDR1 KGHSH, CDR2 LQKENI. The CDR3 region has the DNA TGTGCCAGCTCACCCTTGTCACAGGGGGCGATTGAAGCTTTCTTT. Protein: CASSPLSQGAIEAFF.

Notes on this clone: Germline and junction disagree at one end, which may indicate a read error. This rearrangement joins TRBV19 to TRBJ2-1; 8 bases line up with TRBD1. Germline CDR1 reads LNHDA; CDR2 reads SQIVND (reference sequence). CDR3 size: 15 residues. This CDR3 is CASSMQGAHYNEQFF. CDR3 DNA: TGTGCCAGTAGTATGCAGGGGGCCCACTACAATGAGCAATTCTTC.

A single count supports this clone. The chain employs TRBV29-1 and TRBJ2-1; TRBD2 aligns across 9 bases. Germline assignment: CDR1 SQVTM and CDR2 ANQGSEA. V shed 4 bases and J 4 bases; nucleotides not matched to a gene: 11. The CDR3 sequence is 16 residues long. The CDR3 protein is CSVVGAGGPNYNEQFF. CDR3 coding DNA: TGCAGCGTTGTTGGTGCGGGAGGGCCTAATTACAATGAGCAGTTCTTC.

This clone appeared once. This rearrangement joins TRBV29-1 to TRBJ2-6, with 10 bases matching TRBD1. The CDR3 totals 16 residues. In germline, CDR1 is SQVTM, CDR2 ANQGSEA. Here the CDR3 reads CSVGGQGPSGANVLTF. CDR3 in DNA: TGCAGTGTAGGGGGACAGGGGCCATCTGGGGCCAACGTCCTGACTTTC.

This sequence joins TRBV6-5 and TRBJ1-1; TRBD1 is a possible D gene (6 bases). CDR1 and CDR2 from the germline V gene are MNHEY and SVGAGI. Trimming took off 6 bases at V and 4 bases at J, with 9 bases between the two ends. The CDR3 runs 12 residues. The DNA of the CDR3 is TGTGCCAGCAGCAGGGGTAGCACTGAAGCTTTCTTT. It specifies CASSRGSTEAFF.

V is TRBV28 and J is TRBJ1-2, with 7 bases identical to TRBD1. The germline V gene has CDR1 MDHEN and CDR2 SYDVKM. This CDR3 has 15 residues. J was trimmed by 6 bases and V by 5 bases; bases with no gene match: 12. CDR3 residues: CASSASGTVTNGYTF. The CDR3 nucleotides read TGTGCCAGCAGTGCATCCGGGACAGTTACAAATGGCTACACCTTC.

This chain joins TRBV30 and TRBJ2-1, with 9 nucleotides matching TRBD2. V was pared by 2 bases and J by 4 bases, with 6 bases of the junction left unmatched. The CDR3 has 15 residues. Germline CDR1 reads GTSNPN; CDR2 reads SVGIG (reference sequence). CDR3: CAWSRLAGFYNEQFF. Written as DNA, the CDR3 is TGTGCCTGGAGTAGGCTAGCGGGGTTTTACAATGAGCAGTTCTTC.

The gene calls are TRBV30 and TRBJ1-1; D may be TRBD1 (5 bases). The CDR3 has 13 residues. Germline lookup yields CDR1 GTSNPN and CDR2 SVGIG (reference sequence). Between the trimmed V and J ends, which lost 4 bases and 3 bases, there was a span of 12 bases. As DNA, the CDR3 is TGTGCCTGGAAACCAGGGAGAGACACTGAAGCTTTCTTT. Its protein product is CAWKPGRDTEAFF.

CDR3 in DNA: TGTGCCAGCAGCCTAACAGGGAACAATGAGCAGTTCTTC. Its protein is CASSLTGNNEQFF. The J gene is TRBJ2-1, the V gene TRBV11-3; TRBD1 might be the D (6 bases). The CDR3 sequence is 13 residues long. The germline gives CDR1 SGHNT, CDR2 YENEEA. V lost 5 bases to trimming and J lost 5 bases, with 10 bases between them.

The CDR3 reads CAWRELEGFYNEQFF. The DNA for the CDR3 is TGTGCCTGGAGGGAATTAGAGGGTTTTTACAATGAGCAGTTCTTC. The chain joins TRBV30 to TRBJ2-1; possibly TRBD2 for D (5 bases). Trimming pared 3 bases from V and 4 bases from J, leaving 16 bases between. The germline gives CDR1 GTSNPN, CDR2 SVGIG (reference sequence). This CDR3 has 15 amino acids.